The rows below give T cell receptor beta chains drawn from one sample of a study of cytomegalovirus exposure and HLA in healthy donors. Libraries were prepared by immunoSEQ multiplex PCR; TCRdb keeps only in-frame clonotypes and omits some of them. The sample carries 150,000 to 200,000 clones, roughly 80% recorded once. Material: PBMCs. These receptors were collected from a man aged 50-60 years in good health and CMV-seropositive. Each CDR3 is given with its conserved first and last residue. A D gene is named only where the DNA matches it firmly. Clone size, where shown, is once, few, many, or a class for clones that have expanded.

CDR3: CASSSRTILNEQYF; DNA: TGTGCCAGCAGCTCCAGGACAATTCTTAACGAGCAGTACTTC; J: TRBJ2-7; V: TRBV7-2; D: .; length: 14; size: .
CDR3: CAWSAPPAGVNQPQHF; DNA: TGTGCCTGGAGTGCTCCGCCGGCAGGGGTGAATCAGCCCCAGCATTTT; J: TRBJ1-5; V: TRBV30; D: .; length: 16; size: .
CDR3: CASGEGTDTQYF; DNA: TGTGCCAGCGGGGAGGGGACGGATACGCAGTATTTT; J: TRBJ2-3; V: TRBV7-3; D: TRBD2; length: 12; size: .
CDR3: CASLGRGNTGELFF; DNA: TGTGCCAGCTTGGGGAGGGGCAACACCGGGGAGCTGTTTTTT; J: TRBJ2-2; V: TRBV7-9; D: TRBD2; length: 14; size: .
CDR3: CASSPGQGDWETQYF; DNA: TGCGCCAGCAGCCCGGGACAGGGTGATTGGGAGACCCAGTACTTC; J: TRBJ2-5; V: TRBV5-1; D: TRBD1; length: 15; size: .
CDR3: CASSAGTGVGEQYF; DNA: TGTGCCAGTAGCGCCGGGACAGGGGTCGGGGAGCAGTACTTC; J: TRBJ2-7; V: TRBV19; D: TRBD1; length: 14; size: .
CDR3: CASSSYRGRVNEKLFF; DNA: TGTGCCAGCAGTTCCTACAGGGGCCGGGTTAATGAAAAACTGTTTTTT; J: TRBJ1-4; V: TRBV28; D: TRBD1; length: 16; size: .
CDR3: CASRSTGQGASPLHF; DNA: TGTGCCAGCAGGTCCACGGGACAGGGGGCTTCACCCCTCCACTTT; J: TRBJ1-6; V: TRBV6-6; D: TRBD1; length: 15; size: .
CDR3: CASSPGTTYNEQFF; DNA: TGCGCCAGCAGCCCCGGGACTACCTACAATGAGCAGTTCTTC; J: TRBJ2-1; V: TRBV4-3; D: TRBD2; length: 14; size: .
CDR3: CAWSVQGPNTGELFF; DNA: TGTGCCTGGAGTGTACAGGGACCGAACACCGGGGAGCTGTTTTTT; J: TRBJ2-2; V: TRBV30; D: .; length: 15; size: .
CDR3: CASSVQGNYGYTF; DNA: TGTGCCAGCAGCGTGCAGGGTAACTATGGCTACACCTTC; J: TRBJ1-2; V: TRBV9; D: .; length: 13; size: once
CDR3: CASSLPRLESSYEQYF; DNA: TGTGCCAGCAGTTTACCCCGACTGGAAAGCTCCTACGAGCAGTACTTC; J: TRBJ2-7; V: TRBV28; D: .; length: 16; size: .
CDR3: CASSQGRSSGNTIYF; DNA: TGCGCCAGCAGCCAGGGAAGGAGCTCTGGAAACACCATATATTTT; J: TRBJ1-3; V: TRBV10-2; D: .; length: 15; size: .
CDR3: CASRGQGAPEQYF; DNA: TGTGCCAGCAGGGGACAGGGGGCCCCAGAGCAGTACTTC; J: TRBJ2-7; V: TRBV2; D: TRBD1; length: 13; size: few
CDR3: CASSSMGLAAAGHTDTQYF; DNA: TGCGCCAGCAGCTCGATGGGACTAGCCGCCGCCGGCCACACAGATACGCAGTATTTT; J: TRBJ2-3; V: TRBV5-1; D: TRBD2; length: 19; size: .
CDR3: CALGDNEKLFF; DNA: TGTGCTCTGGGCGATAATGAAAAACTGTTTTTT; J: TRBJ1-4; V: TRBV28; D: .; length: 11; size: once
CDR3: CASRGDRVPYEQYF; DNA: TGTGCCAGCAGGGGGGACAGGGTCCCATACGAGCAGTACTTC; J: TRBJ2-7; V: TRBV27; D: TRBD1; length: 14; size: .
CDR3: CASSSQSYNEQFF; DNA: TGTGCCAGCAGCTCCCAGTCCTACAATGAGCAGTTCTTC; J: TRBJ2-1; V: TRBV7-6; D: .; length: 13; size: few
CDR3: CASSQDGTSGRGRNEQFF; DNA: TGTGCCAGCAGCCAAGATGGAACTAGCGGGAGAGGTAGGAATGAGCAGTTCTTC; J: TRBJ2-1; V: TRBV14; D: TRBD2; length: 18; size: .
CDR3: CASSPIGDRDNEQFF; DNA: TGTGCCAGCTCACCGATTGGGGACAGGGACAATGAGCAGTTCTTC; J: TRBJ2-1; V: TRBV18; D: TRBD1; length: 15; size: .
CDR3: CASSVDSRVPAFF; DNA: TGTGCCAGCAGCGTAGATTCCAGGGTGCCAGCTTTCTTT; J: TRBJ1-1; V: TRBV9; D: .; length: 13; size: .
CDR3: CASSFTPGHGKLFF; DNA: TGTGCCAGCAGCTTTACCCCAGGGCACGGAAAACTGTTTTTT; J: TRBJ1-4; V: TRBV7-9; D: .; length: 14; size: .
CDR3: CASSLASLAGGPREQFF; DNA: TGTGCCAGCAGCTTAGCCTCCCTAGCGGGAGGGCCAAGGGAGCAGTTCTTC; J: TRBJ2-1; V: TRBV7-3; D: TRBD2; length: 17; size: .
CDR3: CASSPTGVGNQPQHF; DNA: TGCGCCAGCAGCCCAACAGGGGTGGGCAATCAGCCCCAGCATTTT; J: TRBJ1-5; V: TRBV5-1; D: TRBD1; length: 15; size: .
CDR3: CASSATTSGRTDTQYF; DNA: TGTGCCAGCAGTGCCACCACTAGCGGGAGGACAGATACGCAGTATTTT; J: TRBJ2-3; V: TRBV6-1; D: TRBD2; length: 16; size: once
CDR3: CASSSDRSSYEQYF; DNA: TGTGCCAGCAGTTCGGACAGGAGCTCCTACGAGCAGTACTTC; J: TRBJ2-7; V: TRBV7-3; D: TRBD1; length: 14; size: .
CDR3: CASSYGGGLGETQYF; DNA: TGTGCCAGCAGTTACGGGGGGGGCCTAGGGGAGACCCAGTACTTC; J: TRBJ2-5; V: TRBV6-6; D: .; length: 15; size: .
CDR3: CSVAGSTEAFF; DNA: TGCAGCGTCGCCGGTAGCACTGAAGCTTTCTTT; J: TRBJ1-1; V: TRBV29-1; D: .; length: 11; size: .
CDR3: CASSLRLGRGIAYEQYF; DNA: TGTGCCAGCAGCTTAAGGCTCGGTCGGGGGATTGCCTACGAGCAGTACTTC; J: TRBJ2-7; V: TRBV7-2; D: .; length: 17; size: .
CDR3: CASSRTGLGEAFF; DNA: TGCGCCAGCAGCCGGACAGGGTTGGGTGAAGCTTTCTTT; J: TRBJ1-1; V: TRBV4-1; D: TRBD1; length: 13; size: .
CDR3: CASSPTPGEYEQYF; DNA: TGTGCCAGTAGTCCGACCCCCGGAGAGTACGAGCAGTACTTC; J: TRBJ2-7; V: TRBV19; D: .; length: 14; size: .
CDR3: CASSADRGLRYEQYF; DNA: TGTGCCAGCAGTGCTGACAGGGGGCTTCGGTACGAGCAGTACTTC; J: TRBJ2-7; V: TRBV6-1; D: TRBD1; length: 15; size: .
CDR3: CASSFPRDRGFYGYTF; DNA: TGCGCCAGCAGCTTCCCCCGGGACAGGGGTTTCTATGGCTACACCTTC; J: TRBJ1-2; V: TRBV5-1; D: TRBD1; length: 16; size: .
CDR3: CASSRGGRQPQHF; DNA: TGTGCCAGCAGCCGGGGGGGTCGTCAGCCCCAGCATTTT; J: TRBJ1-5; V: TRBV11-2; D: .; length: 13; size: .
CDR3: CASNGTPNSNQPQHF; DNA: TGTGCCAGCAATGGGACACCAAATAGCAATCAGCCCCAGCATTTT; J: TRBJ1-5; V: TRBV28; D: .; length: 15; size: .
CDR3: CASRGRGTGNTIYF; DNA: TGTGCCAGCAGGGGGAGAGGGACTGGAAACACCATATATTTT; J: TRBJ1-3; V: TRBV9; D: .; length: 14; size: .
CDR3: CASSVQGGAEAFF; DNA: TGTGCCAGCAGTGTTCAGGGTGGCGCTGAAGCTTTCTTT; J: TRBJ1-1; V: TRBV2; D: .; length: 13; size: .
CDR3: CASKASGSRGETQYF; DNA: TGTGCCAGCAAGGCCAGCGGGAGCCGGGGGGAGACCCAGTACTTC; J: TRBJ2-5; V: TRBV2; D: TRBD2; length: 15; size: .
CDR3: CASSLERNVGYEQYF; DNA: TGCGCCAGCAGCTTGGAACGAAATGTCGGCTACGAGCAGTACTTC; J: TRBJ2-7; V: TRBV5-1; D: .; length: 15; size: .
CDR3: CASSPTPASTDTQYF; DNA: TGTGCCAGCAGTCCGACACCTGCTAGCACAGATACGCAGTATTTT; J: TRBJ2-3; V: TRBV2; D: .; length: 15; size: .
CDR3: CASSLLTGDLNYGYTF; DNA: TGTGCCAGCTCACTACTTACAGGGGACCTTAACTATGGCTACACCTTC; J: TRBJ1-2; V: TRBV18; D: TRBD1; length: 16; size: .
CDR3: CASSGQQTGRAFF; DNA: TGTGCCAGCAGCGGGCAACAGACAGGGCGGGCTTTCTTT; J: TRBJ1-1; V: TRBV11-1; D: TRBD1; length: 13; size: .
CDR3: CASSLSSLAGGTTTGELFF; DNA: TGTGCCAGCAGTTTATCTAGCCTAGCGGGAGGGACTACCACCGGGGAGCTGTTTTTT; J: TRBJ2-2; V: TRBV27; D: TRBD2; length: 19; size: .
CDR3: CASGRSTSTDTQYF; DNA: TGTGCCAGCGGCCGCTCGACTAGCACAGATACGCAGTATTTT; J: TRBJ2-3; V: TRBV2; D: .; length: 14; size: .
CDR3: CASSRRGPGELFF; DNA: TGTGCCAGCAGCCGCAGGGGGCCCGGGGAGCTGTTTTTT; J: TRBJ2-2; V: TRBV7-3; D: TRBD1; length: 13; size: .
CDR3: CASSRGGLAGASYEQYF; DNA: TGTGCCAGCAGCCGGGGGGGACTAGCGGGGGCCAGCTACGAGCAGTACTTC; J: TRBJ2-7; V: TRBV5-6; D: TRBD2; length: 17; size: .
CDR3: CASSFTRGLNTEAFF; DNA: TGTGCCAGCAGCTTTACGCGAGGTCTGAACACTGAAGCTTTCTTT; J: TRBJ1-1; V: TRBV5-6; D: .; length: 15; size: .
CDR3: CASSFGQAYGYTF; DNA: TGTGCCAGCAGCTTCGGACAGGCCTATGGCTACACCTTC; J: TRBJ1-2; V: TRBV28; D: TRBD1; length: 13; size: few
CDR3: CASSRGKGANVLTF; DNA: TGTGCCAGCAGCCGGGGGAAAGGGGCCAACGTCCTGACTTTC; J: TRBJ2-6; V: TRBV7-2; D: .; length: 14; size: .
CDR3: CASSYFSRGEGTEAFF; DNA: TGTGCCAGCAGCTATTTCAGTCGGGGGGAGGGCACTGAAGCTTTCTTT; J: TRBJ1-1; V: TRBV5-5; D: .; length: 16; size: .
CDR3: CASSRDRRGGRGYTF; DNA: TGTGCCAGCAGCAGGGATCGTAGGGGGGGACGTGGCTACACCTTC; J: TRBJ1-2; V: TRBV4-2; D: .; length: 15; size: .
CDR3: CASSKGTASSGANVLTF; DNA: TGTGCCAGCAGCAAAGGGACAGCCAGCTCTGGGGCCAACGTCCTGACTTTC; J: TRBJ2-6; V: TRBV4-2; D: TRBD1; length: 17; size: .
CDR3: CASSWTSGAYEQYF; DNA: TGTGCCAGCAGCTGGACTAGCGGGGCCTACGAGCAGTACTTC; J: TRBJ2-7; V: TRBV2; D: TRBD2; length: 14; size: .
CDR3: CASSLWDSQYQETQYF; DNA: TGTGCCAGCAGCCTCTGGGACAGCCAGTACCAAGAGACCCAGTACTTC; J: TRBJ2-5; V: TRBV12-1; D: .; length: 16; size: .